The 21 T cell receptor beta chains reported below all come from one sample, sequenced in a study of blood T cell repertoires in COVID-19. Here immunoSEQ multiplex PCR was the method, and the copy in TCRdb shows in-frame clones only, minus some. Here the sample spans about 240,000 clones, 75% to 90% being singletons. The sequenced sample consisted of PBMCs or T cells enriched from blood (not recorded which). Receptors were obtained from a woman aged 25 to 45 who had recovered from COVID-19.

This clone was counted between two and nine times. For the CDR3, the DNA is TGTGCCAGCAGCTTGGATCTTTGGAGCTCCTACAATGAGCAGTTCTTC. Encoded protein: CASSLDLWSSYNEQFF. V and J are TRBV7-9 and TRBJ2-1; D gene uncertain. The CDR3 runs to 16 residues. Germline V gene sequence: CDR1 SEHNR, CDR2 FQNEAQ (reference sequence). Trimming left V 3 bases short and J 0 bases short, with 12 bases between.

The chain recombines TRBV19 with TRBJ1-5; 7 bases agree with TRBD1. J was trimmed by 0 bases and V by 11 bases; bases with no gene match: 16. CDR1 is LNHDA and CDR2 is SQIVND in the germline V gene (reference sequence). There are 17 residues in the CDR3. CDR3 nucleotides: TGTGCCTGCGCCCCGGGACAGAGCTCACATAGCAATCAGCCCCAGCATTTT. This translates into CACAPGQSSHSNQPQHF.

The chain carries TRBV11-3 and TRBJ2-2, with 11 bases identical to TRBD2. The germline gives CDR1 SGHNT, CDR2 YENEEA. V shed 3 bases, J shed 8 bases, and the junction held 8 bases outside the gene matches. CDR3 length: 16 amino acids. CDR3 sequence reads: CASSFRSGRASGELFF. In DNA form, the CDR3 reads TGTGCCAGCAGCTTCCGTAGCGGGAGGGCCTCGGGGGAGCTGTTTTTT.

The chain recombines TRBV6-5 with TRBJ1-1, with 7 bases lining up with TRBD1. The trim removed 8 bases at V and 3 bases at J, leaving 9 bases unmatched. The germline V gene has CDR1 MNHEY and CDR2 SVGAGI. The CDR3 extends over 14 amino acids. The CDR3 DNA sequence: TGTGCCAGCTCCTCGAGGGGGCGGTACACTGAAGCTTTCTTT. Translation gives CASSSRGRYTEAFF.

A single count supports this clone. The V gene is TRBV9, the J gene TRBJ2-5; 10 positions match TRBD1. V lost 4 bases to trimming and J lost 5 bases; unmatched junction nucleotides: 11. CDR1 is SGDLS and CDR2 is YYNGEE in the germline V gene. There are 16 residues in the CDR3. CDR3 in DNA: TGTGCCAGCAGCTTCACCGGGACAGGGGTGCGGGAGACCCAGTACTTC. Encoded protein: CASSFTGTGVRETQYF.

The rearrangement joins TRBV5-1 to TRBJ2-3; 10 bases line up with TRBD2. Germline CDR1 is SGHRS and CDR2 is YFSETQ. This CDR3 spans 16 amino acids. The V segment lost 2 bases and the J segment 5 bases; nucleotides outside the gene matches: 8. CDR3: CASSFKLAGSVDTQYF. In nucleotides, the CDR3 is TGCGCCAGCAGCTTTAAACTAGCGGGGTCGGTAGATACGCAGTATTTT.

The rearrangement uses TRBV24-1 and TRBJ2-3; the match to TRBD1 covers 8 bases. Germline loops: CDR1 KGHDR, CDR2 SFDVKD. This CDR3 comprises 13 residues. Trimming cost V 5 bases and J 7 bases; bases outside gene matches: 4. The DNA of the CDR3 is TGTGCCACCAGTGGGCAGGGGGCGAATACGCAGTATTTT. This gives the protein CATSGQGANTQYF.

This chain links TRBV30 with TRBJ1-2, with a tentative D call TRBD1 (5 bases). V lost 1 base and J lost 8, with 14 bases in between. There are 13 residues in the CDR3. CDR1 GTSNPN and CDR2 SVGIG come from the germline V gene (reference sequence). CDR3 in DNA: TGTGCCTGGAGTGCAGATCCAGGGCAAGGCTACACCTTC. It is translated as CAWSADPGQGYTF. Supplemented by reference TRBV30 and TRBJ1-2, the full variable domain reads SQTIHQWPATLVQPVGSPLSLECTVEGTSNPNLYWYRQAAGRGLQLLFYSVGIGQISSEVPQNLSASRPQDRQFILSSKKLLLSDSGFYLCAWSADPGQGYTFGSGTRLTVV.

The chain couples TRBV19 to TRBJ1-1; 9 bases fit TRBD1. The junction had 4 bases not matched to a gene; V was cut back by 5 bases and J by 6 bases. The CDR3 is 13 amino acids. Germline CDR1 LNHDA, CDR2 SQIVND (reference sequence). CDR3 sequence reads: CASSPRTGAEAFF. The DNA of the CDR3 is TGTGCCAGTAGTCCCCGGACAGGGGCTGAAGCTTTCTTT.

The gene calls are TRBV7-2 and TRBJ1-1; the D is unclear. The CDR3 is 13 amino acids. Trimming removed 2 bases from V and 3 bases from J, with 7 bases in between. Germline V CDR1 and CDR2: SGHTA, FQGNSA. The CDR3 nucleotides are TGTGCCAGCAGCTTAACGGTGGACACTGAAGCTTTCTTT. This gives the protein CASSLTVDTEAFF. Full variable domain (outside the CDR3, taken from reference TRBV7-2 and TRBJ1-1): GAGVSQSPSNKVTEKGKDVELRCDPISGHTALYWYRQSLGQGLEFLIYFQGNSAPDKSGLPSDRFSAERTGGSVSTLTIQRTQQEDSAVYLCASSLTVDTEAFFGQGTRLTVV.

The rearrangement joins TRBV2 to TRBJ2-7; 10 positions agree with TRBD2. J was trimmed by 2 bases and V by 6 bases; bases with no gene match: 10. The CDR3 is made up of 16 amino acids. Germline V gene lookup returns CDR1 SNHLY and CDR2 FYNNEI. Written as DNA, the CDR3 is TGTGCCAGCAGCCCTACCTTCCTAGCGGGAGCCTACGAGCAGTACTTC. Protein product: CASSPTFLAGAYEQYF. Full variable domain (missing parts from reference TRBV2 and TRBJ2-7): EPEVTQTPSHQVTQMGQEVILRCVPISNHLYFYWYRQILGQKVEFLVSFYNNEISEKSEIFDDQFSVERPDGSNFTLKIRSTKLEDSAMYFCASSPTFLAGAYEQYFGPGTRLTVT.

This chain connects TRBV3-1 (or the pseudogene TRBV3-2) to TRBJ1-3; D unclear. CDR1 and CDR2 (germline): LGHDT, YNNKEL (reference sequence). There are 15 residues in the CDR3. The V and J ends lost 1 base and 1 base respectively, with 8 bases between them. CDR3: CASSQGYGSGNTIYF. The CDR3 DNA reads as TGTGCCAGCAGCCAAGGGTACGGGTCTGGAAACACCATATATTTT.

V and J are TRBV4-1 and TRBJ2-1; D is ambiguous. Deletions cut 0 bases from V and 9 bases from J, with 6 bases between. CDR3 length equals 12 residues. Germline CDR1 is MGHRA and CDR2 is YSYEKL. The CDR3 spells CASSQDIGEQFF. CDR3 bases: TGCGCCAGCAGCCAAGACATCGGTGAGCAGTTCTTC.

V is TRBV7-2 and J is TRBJ2-7; 11 bases are a match to TRBD2. Germline CDR1 SGHTA, CDR2 FQGNSA. The CDR3 loop spans 18 amino acids. Unmatched junction bases numbered 11, after V lost 4 bases and J lost 0 bases. CDR3 coding DNA: TGTGCCAGCAGCTCGCTAACGAGACTAGCGGGGATCTCCTACGAGCAGTACTTC. It yields the protein CASSSLTRLAGISYEQYF.

As for this clone: This CDR3 is also generated by other DNA sequences in the sample. This chain uses TRBV28 with TRBJ2-7; D gene uncertain. The CDR3 sequence is 12 residues long. In germline, CDR1 is MDHEN, CDR2 SYDVKM. Trimming removed 3 bases at V and 1 base at J, with 4 bases between. The CDR3 nucleotides read TGTGCCAGCAGTTTTTCGTCCTACGAGCAGTACTTC. It translates to CASSFSSYEQYF.

The rearrangement joins TRBV9 to TRBJ1-1; D not resolved. Looked up from germline, CDR1 is SGDLS and CDR2 is YYNGEE. V shed 4 bases and J shed 0 bases, with 4 bases lying between them. The CDR3 contains 12 residues. DNA of the CDR3: TGTGCCAGCAGCCCCATGAACACTGAAGCTTTCTTT. The encoded protein is CASSPMNTEAFF.

The rearrangement uses TRBV18 and TRBJ2-1, with 8 bases fitting TRBD2. Losses at the gene ends were 0 bases for V and 8 bases for J; bases not matched to a gene: 6. This CDR3 region has 15 residues. Germline V CDR1 and CDR2: KGHSH, LQKENI. The CDR3 coding sequence is TGTGCCAGCTCACCACCCCGGGAGGGCCGGGATGAGCAGTTCTTC. It codes for CASSPPREGRDEQFF.

The rearrangement links TRBV13 to TRBJ2-1, with 13 positions matching TRBD2. V shed 0 bases and J 7 bases; nucleotides not matched to a gene: 0. Germline lookup yields CDR1 PRHDT and CDR2 FYEKMQ (reference sequence). There are 15 residues in the CDR3. CDR3 residues: CASSLGTSGRNEQFF. The CDR3 region has the DNA TGTGCCAGCAGCTTAGGGACTAGCGGGAGGAATGAGCAGTTCTTC.

This rearrangement joins TRBV7-6 to TRBJ1-5; D ambiguous. This CDR3 comprises 14 residues. Trimming stripped 1 base from V and 4 bases from J, with 8 bases between. The V gene's germline CDR1 is SGHVS and CDR2 FNYEAQ. This chain's CDR3 is CASSLGAPNQPQHF. CDR3 DNA sequence: TGTGCCAGCAGCTTAGGGGCACCAAATCAGCCCCAGCATTTT.

The CDR3 DNA reads as TGTGCCAGCAGCTTAGTTACTAACACTGAAGCTTTCTTT. It codes for CASSLVTNTEAFF. This chain connects TRBV7-9 to TRBJ1-1; D is uncertain. This CDR3 is 13 amino acids long. Per germline, CDR1 SEHNR and CDR2 FQNEAQ (reference sequence). V lost 1 base, J lost 2 bases, and 5 bases lay in between.

The CDR3 is CASSQESQANLYGYTF. The CDR3 DNA reads as TGTGCCAGCAGCCAAGAATCACAGGCCAATCTGTATGGCTACACCTTC. The rearrangement joins TRBV3-1 (or the pseudogene TRBV3-2) to TRBJ1-2; D possibly corresponds to TRBD1 (5 bases). The CDR3 is 16 residues long. Trimming took off 0 bases at V and 5 bases at J, with 16 bases between the two ends. Germline CDR1 is LGHDT and CDR2 is YNNKEL (reference sequence).